A single sample is the source of the 21 T cell receptor beta chains below, sequenced in a study of cytomegalovirus exposure and HLA in healthy donors. PCR amplification relied on 60 Vbeta primers (plus 13 Jbeta primers). The data were produced by immunoSEQ multiplex PCR, yet TCRdb's version contains in-frame clones alone and is incomplete. The profile covers some 110,000 clones, with approximately 80% appearing a single time and 2.5% to 3.5% taken by the ten largest. The sample taken for sequencing was PBMCs. These receptors all come from a woman aged 18-29 years in good health and CMV-seropositive.

This chain connects TRBV19 to TRBJ2-1; TRBD2 is a possible D gene (7 bases). The CDR3 spans 16 residues. Germline CDR1 reads LNHDA; CDR2 reads SQIVND (reference sequence). Deletions cut 9 bases from V and 4 bases from J, with 22 bases between. CDR3 in DNA: TGTGCCAGCTCGCTCGGGGGCGGGAGAAAGTACAATGAGCAGTTCTTC. Its protein product is CASSLGGGRKYNEQFF. Looking up the rest from reference TRBV19 and TRBJ2-1 gives the full variable domain: DGGITQSPKYLFRKEGQNVTLSCEQNLNHDAMYWYRQDPGQGLRLIYYSQIVNDFQKGDIAEGYSVSREKKESFPLTVTSAQKNPTAFYLCASSLGGGRKYNEQFFGPGTRLTVL.

This clone was observed a handful of times. The chain has TRBV9 and TRBJ1-1; TRBD1 might be the D (5 bases). The germline V gene has CDR1 SGDLS and CDR2 YYNGEE. The V end was cut by 0 bases, the J end by 0 bases, with 9 bases between. The length of the CDR3 is 15 residues. The CDR3 DNA follows: TGTGCCAGCAGCGTAGGCCCAGGGATGAACACTGAAGCTTTCTTT. This translates into CASSVGPGMNTEAFF.

The chain combines TRBV5-4 with TRBJ1-2; no definite D call. Germline lookup yields CDR1 SGHNT and CDR2 YYREEE (reference sequence). V lost 0 bases and J 6 bases, leaving 9 bases between the germline ends. The CDR3 totals 13 residues. CDR3 protein: CASSLEPADGYTF. DNA for the CDR3: TGTGCCAGCAGCTTGGAACCGGCGGATGGCTACACCTTC.

V usage is TRBV12-5 and J usage is TRBJ2-2; possibly TRBD1 for D (6 bases). The V end was cut by 3 bases, the J end by 5 bases, with 16 bases between. This CDR3 spans 16 amino acids. CDR1 LGHNT and CDR2 FRNRAP come from the germline V gene. The CDR3 DNA is TGTGCTAGTGGTTTTAACCGCAGGGGAGTTACCGGGGAGCTGTTTTTT. It translates to CASGFNRRGVTGELFF.

The CDR3 DNA follows: TGTGCCAGCAGCCCGAGACCGGACAGGGGCTATGGCTACACCTTC. It is translated as CASSPRPDRGYGYTF. The genes are TRBV7-2 and TRBJ1-2; 9 bases fit TRBD1. Unmatched junction bases numbered 8, after V lost 5 bases and J lost 4 bases. Germline CDR1 SGHTA, CDR2 FQGNSA. The CDR3 covers 15 residues.

This clone showed up just once. This chain uses TRBV23-1 with TRBJ2-2, with no clear D. TRBV23-1 is known as an ORF, though its function is uncertain. The CDR3 is 18 residues long. The V end was cut by 1 base, the J end by 0 bases, with 15 bases between. This chain's CDR3 is CASSQWVLERPNTGELFF. In DNA, the CDR3 is TGCGCCAGCAGTCAATGGGTGCTGGAGCGCCCGAACACCGGGGAGCTGTTTTTT.

The chain is built from TRBV2 and TRBJ2-3, with TRBD2 matching over 7 bases. The CDR3 spans 15 residues. Germline values: CDR1 SNHLY, CDR2 FYNNEI. J lost 5 bases, V lost 4 bases, and 9 bases had no gene match. The CDR3 sequence is CASSALREGQDTQYF. The CDR3 DNA reads TGTGCCAGCAGTGCTTTGAGGGAGGGTCAAGATACGCAGTATTTT.

The CDR3 sequence: CASSRGTAEAFF. The CDR3, as DNA: TGTGCCAGCAGCCGAGGGACAGCTGAAGCTTTCTTT. V is TRBV6-5 and J is TRBJ1-1, with TRBD1 identical over 7 bases. The length of the CDR3 is 12 residues. The V gene end was trimmed by 6 bases and the J gene end by 6 bases; junction bases not matched to a gene: 4. The germline gives CDR1 MNHEY, CDR2 SVGAGI.

This chain joins TRBV27 and TRBJ1-1; TRBD1 might be the D (5 bases). The CDR3 has 15 amino acids. V was clipped by 1 base and J by 4 bases, with 13 bases between them. Germline CDR1 reads MNHEY; CDR2 reads SMNVEV (reference sequence). The CDR3 reads CASSLWQGRITEAFF. The CDR3 nucleotides are TGTGCCAGCAGTTTATGGCAGGGTAGAATCACTGAAGCTTTCTTT.

This clone occurred a few times. This chain joins TRBV6-1 and TRBJ1-2; D ambiguous. Germline V CDR1 and CDR2: MNHNS, SASEGT. This CDR3 is 13 amino acids long. Trimming shortened V by 4 bases and J by 3 bases, and 9 bases separated the two germline ends. The CDR3 nucleotides read TGTGCCAGCAGTGCCACAGTAGACTATGGCTACACCTTC. It specifies CASSATVDYGYTF.

The rearrangement links TRBV19 to TRBJ1-1; D uncertain. The CDR3 contains 14 residues. Germline V gene lookup returns CDR1 LNHDA and CDR2 SQIVND (reference sequence). V gave up 3 bases and J gave up 7 bases, with 15 bases separating them. CDR3 in DNA: TGTGCCAGTAGTATGGCCACCAGCAGCGGTGAAGCTTTCTTT. Translating it yields CASSMATSSGEAFF.

The chain employs TRBV13 and TRBJ2-5; 8 nucleotides line up with TRBD2. Trimming removed 2 bases from V and 2 bases from J; junction bases left unmatched: 4. Germline V CDR1 and CDR2: PRHDT, FYEKMQ (reference sequence). The CDR3 is 15 residues long. CDR3 loop: CASSLLGGGQETQYF. Written as DNA, the CDR3 is TGTGCCAGCAGCTTACTCGGGGGGGGGCAAGAGACCCAGTACTTC.

The gene calls are TRBV12-5 and TRBJ2-5, with 7 bases aligning to TRBD1. In germline, CDR1 is LGHNT, CDR2 FRNRAP. The length of the CDR3 is 14 residues. Trimming removed 2 bases from V and 3 bases from J; junction bases left unmatched: 3. The CDR3 DNA is TGTGCTAGTGGTTTGACTGACAGGGAAGAGACCCAGTACTTC. Encoded protein: CASGLTDREETQYF.

The count of this clone is one. The chain recombines TRBV19 with TRBJ1-1; TRBD1 aligns across 8 bases. The CDR3 consists of 14 residues. V lost 4 bases to trimming and J lost 2 bases; unmatched junction nucleotides: 3. Germline lookup yields CDR1 LNHDA and CDR2 SQIVND (reference sequence). The CDR3 DNA reads as TGTGCCAGTAGTAAGGGACAGGCAAACACTGAAGCTTTCTTT. It yields the protein CASSKGQANTEAFF.

V gene TRBV30 combines with J gene TRBJ1-1, with TRBD1 as a possible D gene (5 bases). With 4 bases removed from V and 3 bases from J, the gap between germline ends came to 15 bases. Germline CDR1 is GTSNPN and CDR2 is SVGIG (reference sequence). CDR3 length equals 14 residues. The CDR3 is CAWTLEGGDTEAFF. For the CDR3, the DNA is TGTGCCTGGACCCTTGAGGGAGGGGACACTGAAGCTTTCTTT.

This chain links TRBV28 with TRBJ2-4, with D perhaps TRBD1 (5 bases). The CDR3 covers 17 residues. Trimming cost V 4 bases and J 1 base, with 17 bases left between them. The germline V gene encodes CDR1 MDHEN and CDR2 SYDVKM. Here the CDR3 DNA reads TGTGCCAGCAGTTCCTCCTTCACGACAGTGGCCAAAAACATTCAGTACTTC. This sequence encodes CASSSSFTTVAKNIQYF.

The V gene is TRBV2, the J gene TRBJ2-1, with D hard to call. The CDR3 is made up of 10 amino acids. CDR1 is SNHLY, CDR2 FYNNEI, per germline. Trimming stripped 10 bases from V and 9 bases from J, with 10 bases between. The CDR3 sequence is CATRVGEQFF. The CDR3 DNA reads as TGTGCCACTCGGGTGGGTGAGCAGTTCTTC.

The CDR3 DNA reads as TGTGCCAGCTCCGCCGGGACAGCCTATGGCTACACCTTC. Residues: CASSAGTAYGYTF. The chain links TRBV18 to TRBJ1-2, with 7 bases identical to TRBD1. With 6 bases clipped from V and 4 bases from J, the junction kept 5 bases outside the gene matches. CDR1 KGHSH and CDR2 LQKENI come from the germline V gene. This CDR3 region has 13 residues.

Only a few counts were recorded for this clone. The J gene is TRBJ1-2, the V gene TRBV5-1; 8 nucleotides agree with TRBD1. This CDR3 has 14 amino acids. V was clipped by 0 bases and J by 6 bases; unmatched bases: 4. CDR1 and CDR2 from the germline V gene are SGHRS and YFSETQ. CDR3 bases: TGCGCCAGCAGCTTGGGACAGGGGAGAAATGGCTACACCTTC. It translates to CASSLGQGRNGYTF.

The table lists this clone with a few counts. This chain joins TRBV2 and TRBJ1-2; D gene unclear. CDR1 and CDR2 from the germline V gene are SNHLY and FYNNEI. The CDR3 is made up of 12 amino acids. V gave up 4 bases and J gave up 4 bases, with 7 bases separating them. In nucleotides, the CDR3 is TGTGCCAGCAGTGTACGGGTCTATGGCTACACCTTC. Protein: CASSVRVYGYTF.

The chain is built from TRBV4-1 and TRBJ2-5, with TRBD2 identical over 9 bases. This CDR3 region has 16 residues. Germline CDR1 and CDR2: MGHRA and YSYEKL. Trimming cost V 4 bases and J 2 bases; bases outside gene matches: 8. CDR3 sequence: CASSLEAGGGQETQYF. CDR3 nucleotide sequence: TGCGCCAGCAGCCTGGAGGCGGGAGGGGGACAAGAGACCCAGTACTTC.